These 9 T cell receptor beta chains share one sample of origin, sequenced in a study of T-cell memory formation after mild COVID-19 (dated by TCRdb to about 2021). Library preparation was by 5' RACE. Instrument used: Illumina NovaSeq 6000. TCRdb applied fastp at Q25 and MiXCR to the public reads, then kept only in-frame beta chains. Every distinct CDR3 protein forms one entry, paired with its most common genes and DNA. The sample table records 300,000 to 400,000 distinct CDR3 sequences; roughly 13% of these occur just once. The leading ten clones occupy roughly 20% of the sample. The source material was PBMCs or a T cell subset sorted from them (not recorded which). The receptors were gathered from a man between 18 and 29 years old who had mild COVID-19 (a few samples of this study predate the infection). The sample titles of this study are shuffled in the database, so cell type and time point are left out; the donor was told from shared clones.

In DNA form, the CDR3 reads TGCGCCAGCAGCACCCGGACAGGGGAGCAACCCCTCCACTTT. Amino acid sequence: CASSTRTGEQPLHF. The chain is built from TRBV4-1 and TRBJ1-6; 9 nucleotides line up with TRBD1. J was trimmed by 12 bases and V by 5 bases; bases with no gene match: 8. Germline lookup yields CDR1 MGHRA and CDR2 YSYEKL. The CDR3 spans 14 residues.

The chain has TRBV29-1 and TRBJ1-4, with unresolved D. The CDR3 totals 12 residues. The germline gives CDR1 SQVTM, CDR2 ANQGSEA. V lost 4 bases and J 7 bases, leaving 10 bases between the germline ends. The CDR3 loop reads CSVGAVSEKLFF. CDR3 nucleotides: TGCAGCGTTGGAGCGGTCTCTGAAAAACTGTTTTTT.

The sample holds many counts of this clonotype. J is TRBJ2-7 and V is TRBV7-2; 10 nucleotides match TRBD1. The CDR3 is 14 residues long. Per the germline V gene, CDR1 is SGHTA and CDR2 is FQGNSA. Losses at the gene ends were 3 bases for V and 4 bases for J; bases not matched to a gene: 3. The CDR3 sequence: CASSLGTGVYEQYF. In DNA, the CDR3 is TGTGCCAGCAGCTTGGGGACAGGGGTTTACGAGCAGTACTTC.

The CDR3 nucleotides are TGTGCCAGCTCGTACAGGGCAGGGGCTTTCTTT. This translates into CASSYRAGAFF. V usage is TRBV2 and J usage is TRBJ1-1; possible D gene TRBD1, 6 bases. Trimming removed 8 bases from V and 11 bases from J, with 15 bases in between. Germline V gives CDR1 SNHLY, CDR2 FYNNEI. This CDR3 region has 11 residues. The full variable domain, its missing parts supplied by reference TRBV2 and TRBJ1-1, is EPEVTQTPSHQVTQMGQEVILRCVPISNHLYFYWYRQILGQKVEFLVSFYNNEISEKSEIFDDQFSVERPDGSNFTLKIRSTKLEDSAMYFCASSYRAGAFFGQGTRLTVV.

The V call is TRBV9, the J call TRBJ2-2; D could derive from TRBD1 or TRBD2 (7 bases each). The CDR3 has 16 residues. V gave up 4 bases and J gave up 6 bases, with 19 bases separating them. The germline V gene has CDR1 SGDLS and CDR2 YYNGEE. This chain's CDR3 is CASSPPREGASGELFF. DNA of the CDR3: TGTGCCAGCAGCCCCCCTAGGGAGGGGGCGTCCGGGGAGCTGTTTTTT.

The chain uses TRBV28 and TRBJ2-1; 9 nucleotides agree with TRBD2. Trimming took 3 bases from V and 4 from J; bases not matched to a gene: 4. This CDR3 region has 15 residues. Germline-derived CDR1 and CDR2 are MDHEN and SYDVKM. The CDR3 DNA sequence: TGTGCCAGCAGTTTGTCTAGCGGGGTGTACAATGAGCAGTTCTTC. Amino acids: CASSLSSGVYNEQFF.

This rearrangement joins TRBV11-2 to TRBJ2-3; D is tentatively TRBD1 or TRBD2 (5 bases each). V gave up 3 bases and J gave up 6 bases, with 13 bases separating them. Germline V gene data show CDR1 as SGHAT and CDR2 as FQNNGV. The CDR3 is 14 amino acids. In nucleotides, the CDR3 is TGTGCCAGCAGCTTCCGGAGGCAGGGTGATACGCAGTATTTT. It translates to CASSFRRQGDTQYF.

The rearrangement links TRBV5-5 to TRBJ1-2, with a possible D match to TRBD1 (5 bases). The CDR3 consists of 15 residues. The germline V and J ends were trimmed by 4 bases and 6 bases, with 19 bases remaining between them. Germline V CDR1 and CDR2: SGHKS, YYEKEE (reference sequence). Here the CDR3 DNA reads TGTGCCAGCAGCAATATGGGACGGATTGGCGATGGCTACACCTTC. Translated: CASSNMGRIGDGYTF.

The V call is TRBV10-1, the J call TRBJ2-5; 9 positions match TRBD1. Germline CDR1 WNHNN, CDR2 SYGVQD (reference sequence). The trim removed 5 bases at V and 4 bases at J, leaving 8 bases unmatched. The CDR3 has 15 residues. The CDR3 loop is CASSLGQGNRETQYF. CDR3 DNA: TGCGCCAGCAGTTTGGGACAGGGAAATCGAGAGACCCAGTACTTC.